What follows describes a single TCR beta chain. This CDR3 has 13 residues. V was clipped by 4 bases and J by 4 bases; unmatched bases: 5. Germline values: CDR1 GTSNPN, CDR2 SVGIG (reference sequence). The repertoire was sequenced with immunoSEQ multiplex PCR; TCRdb's copy has only in-frame clones and lacks some. Of 150,000 to 200,000 clones in the sample, 75% to 80% were seen once. This sample is drawn from a study of blood T cell repertoires in COVID-19. The sequence was obtained from a woman aged 50 to 60 with active or convalescent COVID-19. The V gene is TRBV30, the J gene TRBJ2-7; 9 bases fit TRBD2. Sequencing used peripheral blood. CDR3 region: CAWNRLAGYEQYF. The CDR3 DNA is TGTGCCTGGAACAGGCTAGCGGGGTACGAGCAGTACTTC.